This T cell receptor (beta chain) was obtained from a study of cytomegalovirus exposure and HLA in healthy donors. V was cut by 2 bases and J by 4 bases, with 11 bases left in between. Germline CDR1 is PRHDT and CDR2 is FYEKMQ (reference sequence). The CDR3 is 14 residues long. For this clone: Its antigen is not known.

Some clones are missing from TCRdb's copy, which holds only in-frame ones; the method was immunoSEQ multiplex PCR. Here the sample spans about 78,000 clones, 95% to 97% being singletons. Study findings and constraints: The study labeled under 200 TCR beta chains cytomegalovirus-associated. The dataset shows that most TCR sequences were rare, while some public TCRs occurred in many donors.

The sequencing input was PBMCs. The sequence was obtained from a man younger than 30 in good health and CMV-seropositive. The chain has TRBV13 and TRBJ1-2; D is undetermined. The CDR3 DNA reads as TGTGCCAGCAGCTTAACAAGTTTGTCCTATGGCTACACCTTC. Protein product: CASSLTSLSYGYTF.